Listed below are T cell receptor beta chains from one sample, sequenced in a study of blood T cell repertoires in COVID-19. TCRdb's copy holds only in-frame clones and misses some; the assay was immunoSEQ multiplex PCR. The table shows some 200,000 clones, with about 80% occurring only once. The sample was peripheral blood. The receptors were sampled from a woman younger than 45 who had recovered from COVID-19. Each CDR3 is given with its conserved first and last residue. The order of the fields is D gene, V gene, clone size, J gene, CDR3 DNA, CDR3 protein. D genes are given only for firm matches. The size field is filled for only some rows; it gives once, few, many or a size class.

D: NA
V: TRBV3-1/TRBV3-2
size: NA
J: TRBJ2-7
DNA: TGTGCCAGCAGCCAAGCCGGGAGCTCCTACGAGCAGTACTTC
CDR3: CASSQAGSSYEQYF

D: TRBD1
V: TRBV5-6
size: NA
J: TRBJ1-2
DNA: TGTGCCAGCAGCTTGGACTCCCTCAGAACAGGGGGCTATGGCTACACCTTC
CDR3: CASSLDSLRTGGYGYTF

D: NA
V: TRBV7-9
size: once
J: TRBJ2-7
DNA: TGTGCCAGCAGCTTAGGATACAGAAATTACGAGCAGTACTTC
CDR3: CASSLGYRNYEQYF

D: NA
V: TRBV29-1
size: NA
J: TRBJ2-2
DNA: TGCAGCGTTTTAGGACAGACCGCGAACACCGGGGAGCTGTTTTTT
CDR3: CSVLGQTANTGELFF

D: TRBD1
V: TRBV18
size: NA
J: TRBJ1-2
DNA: TGTGCCAGCTCAGACAGGGGGCTGAGTCTTAACTATGGCTACACCTTC
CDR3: CASSDRGLSLNYGYTF

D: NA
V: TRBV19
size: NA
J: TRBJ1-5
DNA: TGTGCCAGTAAAGAGAGGCAACTTGAGCATCAGCCCCAGCATTTT
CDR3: CASKERQLEHQPQHF

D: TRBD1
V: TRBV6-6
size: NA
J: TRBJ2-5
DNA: TGTGCCAGCAGACCCCAGGACAGGGGGGATGAGACCCAGTACTTC
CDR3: CASRPQDRGDETQYF

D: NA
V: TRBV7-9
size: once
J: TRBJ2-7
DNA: TGTGCCAGCAGCCCAATGGGTGGGCCATCCTCCTACGAGCAGTACTTC
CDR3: CASSPMGGPSSYEQYF

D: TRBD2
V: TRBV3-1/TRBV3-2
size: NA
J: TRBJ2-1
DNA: TGTGCCAGCAGCCAAGAAATGTTTGGGACTAGGCAGTTCTTC
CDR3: CASSQEMFGTRQFF

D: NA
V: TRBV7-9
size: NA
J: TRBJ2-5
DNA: TGTGCCAGCAGCGGGAGTTCTGGAGAGACCCAGTACTTC
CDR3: CASSGSSGETQYF

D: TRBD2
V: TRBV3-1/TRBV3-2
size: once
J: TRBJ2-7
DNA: TGTGCCAGCAGCCAAGGTGGGGGAGCCCCAGCGGGAGGATCCTACGAGCAGTACTTC
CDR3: CASSQGGGAPAGGSYEQYF

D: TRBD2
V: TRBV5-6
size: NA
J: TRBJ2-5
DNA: TGTGCCAGCAGCAATAGCGGGATGGGAGGAGAGACCCAGTACTTC
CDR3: CASSNSGMGGETQYF

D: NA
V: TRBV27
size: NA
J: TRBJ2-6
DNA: TGTGCCAGCAGTTCCGCGCTTGTGGGGCAGCCTGGGGCCAACGTCCTGACTTTC
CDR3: CASSSALVGQPGANVLTF

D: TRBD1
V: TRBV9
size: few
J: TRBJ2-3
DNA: TGTGCCAGCGGAAGGACAGGGGCTCCCACAGATACGCAGTATTTT
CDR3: CASGRTGAPTDTQYF

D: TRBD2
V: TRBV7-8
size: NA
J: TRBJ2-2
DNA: TGTGCCAGCAGCTTAGGTAGCGGGAAAGCGGGCGGGGAGCTGTTTTTT
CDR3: CASSLGSGKAGGELFF

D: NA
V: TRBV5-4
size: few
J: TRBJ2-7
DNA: TGTGCCAGCAGCTTCGGCCTAACTAACGAGCAGTACTTC
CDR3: CASSFGLTNEQYF

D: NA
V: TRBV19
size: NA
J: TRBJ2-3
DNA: TGTGCCAGTAGTATCTGGGCCGGCGGCACAGATACGCAGTATTTT
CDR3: CASSIWAGGTDTQYF

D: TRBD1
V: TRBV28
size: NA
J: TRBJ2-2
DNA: TGTGCCAGCAGTTCAGACAGGGGGCTGAACACCGGGGAGCTGTTTTTT
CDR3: CASSSDRGLNTGELFF

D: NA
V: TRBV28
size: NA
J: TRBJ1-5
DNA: TGTGCCAGCAGTTCTACAGGAAATCAGCCCCAGCATTTT
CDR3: CASSSTGNQPQHF

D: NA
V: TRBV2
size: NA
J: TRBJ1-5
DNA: TGTGCCAGCAGGAAAGGACAGACTCAGCCCCAGCATTTT
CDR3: CASRKGQTQPQHF

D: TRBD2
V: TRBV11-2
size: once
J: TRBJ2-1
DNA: TGTGCCAGCAGGCTAGCGGGAGGTCTCGCGAGCTCCTACAATGAGCAGTTCTTC
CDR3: CASRLAGGLASSYNEQFF

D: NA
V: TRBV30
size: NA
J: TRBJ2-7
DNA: TGTGCCTGGAGTGTAGGGGATACCTACGAGCAGTACTTC
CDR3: CAWSVGDTYEQYF

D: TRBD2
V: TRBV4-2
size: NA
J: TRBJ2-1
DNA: TGTGCCAGCAGCCGTAGCGGGGCCTCCTACAATGAGCAGTTCTTC
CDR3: CASSRSGASYNEQFF

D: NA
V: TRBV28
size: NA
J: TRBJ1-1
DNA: TGTGCCAGCAGTTCCGGGGATGGGCCTAACACTGAAGCTTTCTTT
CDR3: CASSSGDGPNTEAFF

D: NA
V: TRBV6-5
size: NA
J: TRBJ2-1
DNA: TGTGCCAGCGGCTTTATCTACAATGAGCAGTTCTTC
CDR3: CASGFIYNEQFF

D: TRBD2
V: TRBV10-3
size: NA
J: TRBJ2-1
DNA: TGTGCCATCAGAGAGGGGGGACTAGCGGGAGAGGTGAATGAGCAGTTCTTC
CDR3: CAIREGGLAGEVNEQFF

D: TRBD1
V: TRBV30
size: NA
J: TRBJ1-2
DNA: TGTGCCTACGCGACAGGGAATGGCTACACCTTC
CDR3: CAYATGNGYTF

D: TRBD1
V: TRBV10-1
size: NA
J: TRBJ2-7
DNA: TGCGCCAGCAGTGTTGCCGGGACAGGGGGCTTCGACGAGCAGTACTTC
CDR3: CASSVAGTGGFDEQYF

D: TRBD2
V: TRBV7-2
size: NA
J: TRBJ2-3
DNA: TGTGCCAGCAGCGCCACTAGCGGGAGGCACGATACGCAGTATTTT
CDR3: CASSATSGRHDTQYF

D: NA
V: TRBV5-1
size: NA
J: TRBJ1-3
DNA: TGCGCCAGCAGCTTGTGGGGGCCTGGAAACACCATATATTTT
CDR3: CASSLWGPGNTIYF

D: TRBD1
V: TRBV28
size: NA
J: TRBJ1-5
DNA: TGTGCCAGCACAGGGGGCTGGGGCAATCAGCCCCAGCATTTT
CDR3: CASTGGWGNQPQHF

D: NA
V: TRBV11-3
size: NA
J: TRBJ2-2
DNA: TGTGCCAGCAGCTTAAGGAGTTCCAACACCGGGGAGCTGTTTTTT
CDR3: CASSLRSSNTGELFF

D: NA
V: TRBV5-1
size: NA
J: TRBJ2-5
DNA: TGCGCCAGCAGCTTCGGGACATCAGAGTGGGAGACCCAGTACTTC
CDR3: CASSFGTSEWETQYF

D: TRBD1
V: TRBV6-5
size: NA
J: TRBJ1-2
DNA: TGTGCCAGCAGTTACCGGACAGGGGGTGATGGCTACACCTTC
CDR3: CASSYRTGGDGYTF

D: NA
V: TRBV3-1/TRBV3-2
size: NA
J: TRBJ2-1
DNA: TGTGCCAGCAGCCAAGATTCCTTTTTGGGCTTGAATGAGCAGTTCTTC
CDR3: CASSQDSFLGLNEQFF

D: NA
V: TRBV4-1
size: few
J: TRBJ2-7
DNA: TGCGCCAGCAGCCAAGGAGGCAACTACGAGCAGTACTTC
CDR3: CASSQGGNYEQYF

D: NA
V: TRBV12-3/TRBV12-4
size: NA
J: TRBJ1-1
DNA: TGTGCCAGCAGTTTATATGGGAGCACTGAAGCTTTCTTT
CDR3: CASSLYGSTEAFF

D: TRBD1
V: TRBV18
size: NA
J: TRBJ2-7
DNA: TGTGCCAGCTCACCAGGGACAGGGGGCGAGCAGTACTTC
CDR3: CASSPGTGGEQYF